The clone carrying this T cell receptor beta chain was observed a few times. The antigen remains unidentified. The data stem from a study of CD8 T cells in ankylosing spondylitis. MiXCR was run by TCRdb on the 5' RACE reads, yielding one entry per CDR3 protein. This table has under 300,000 distinct CDR3 sequences, 9.5% to 12% appearing once. Points from the study as a whole: Characteristic, it appeared, of ankylosing spondylitis blood was a TCR beta motif of roughly eight highly homologous variants. In peripheral blood, disease-linked CD8+ clones occurred at relatively low frequencies.

The source material was blood, either unsorted or a sorted T cell fraction (not recorded which). This sequence originates from a male donor with ankylosing spondylitis or in good health (not recorded which).

In DNA, the CDR3 is TGTGCCAGCGGATTTATCCCGACAGGGAACACCGGGGAGCTGTTTTTT. Translating it yields CASGFIPTGNTGELFF. This chain uses TRBV2 with TRBJ2-2; perhaps TRBD1 as D (6 bases). Looked up from germline, CDR1 is SNHLY and CDR2 is FYNNEI. V shed 8 bases and J shed 1 base, with 17 bases lying between them. The CDR3 sequence is 16 residues long.